A single sample is the source of the 5 T cell receptor beta chains below, sequenced in a study of cytomegalovirus exposure and HLA in healthy donors. Primers included in the PCR were 60 Vbeta and 13 Jbeta primers. Libraries were prepared by immunoSEQ multiplex PCR; TCRdb keeps only in-frame clonotypes and omits some of them. Found here are about 140,000 clones, roughly three quarters of them singletons; the top ten hold approximately 1.6%. The sequenced material came from PBMCs. These receptors all stem from a woman aged 35 to 49 in good health and CMV-seronegative.

The V call is TRBV25-1, the J call TRBJ2-7, with a tentative D call TRBD1 (5 bases). Germline V lookup: CDR1 MGHDK, CDR2 SYGVNS. The CDR3 runs to 15 residues. Trimming removed 1 base from V and 4 bases from J, with 14 bases in between. CDR3 coding DNA: TGTGCCAGCAGTGAATTTGGGGCAGTGCCTTACGAGCAGTACTTC. Its translation is CASSEFGAVPYEQYF.

This clone came up a few times. The chain links TRBV5-1 to TRBJ1-1, with 9 bases identical to TRBD1. The CDR3 sequence is 17 residues long. CDR1 and CDR2 from the germline V gene are SGHRS and YFSETQ. With 0 bases clipped from V and 1 base from J, the junction kept 7 bases outside the gene matches. The chain's CDR3 is CASSLGVGTGTNTEAFF. The CDR3, as DNA: TGCGCCAGCAGCTTGGGGGTCGGGACAGGGACGAACACTGAAGCTTTCTTT.

The J gene is TRBJ1-1, the V gene TRBV14; perhaps TRBD1 as D (6 bases). The CDR3 loop spans 18 amino acids. With 2 bases removed from V and 1 base from J, the gap between germline ends came to 20 bases. Germline loops: CDR1 SGHDN, CDR2 FVKESK. The CDR3 region has the DNA TGTGCCAGCAGCCAAACAGACCTTCCGGGACACGCGAACACTGAAGCTTTCTTT. Its protein is CASSQTDLPGHANTEAFF.

This chain uses TRBV5-1 with TRBJ2-1; possible D gene TRBD2, 6 bases. The CDR3 runs to 14 residues. V lost 0 bases and J lost 4, with 8 bases in between. Germline CDR1 is SGHRS and CDR2 is YFSETQ. CDR3 DNA sequence: TGCGCCAGCAGCTTGGGGCGGGAATACAATGAGCAGTTCTTC. It is translated as CASSLGREYNEQFF.

V usage is TRBV28 and J usage is TRBJ2-7; maybe TRBD1 (5 bases). CDR3 length: 15 amino acids. The germline V gene has CDR1 MDHEN and CDR2 SYDVKM. Trimming removed 6 bases from V and 4 bases from J, with 19 bases in between. The CDR3 DNA reads as TGTGCCAGCAGCCCCCCCACAGGCCGAATGTACGAGCAGTACTTC. It encodes CASSPPTGRMYEQYF. Full variable domain (rest looked up from reference TRBV28 and TRBJ2-7): DVKVTQSSRYLVKRTGEKVFLECVQDMDHENMFWYRQDPGLGLRLIYFSYDVKMKEKGDIPEGYSVSREKKERFSLILESASTNQTSMYLCASSPPTGRMYEQYFGPGTRLTVT.